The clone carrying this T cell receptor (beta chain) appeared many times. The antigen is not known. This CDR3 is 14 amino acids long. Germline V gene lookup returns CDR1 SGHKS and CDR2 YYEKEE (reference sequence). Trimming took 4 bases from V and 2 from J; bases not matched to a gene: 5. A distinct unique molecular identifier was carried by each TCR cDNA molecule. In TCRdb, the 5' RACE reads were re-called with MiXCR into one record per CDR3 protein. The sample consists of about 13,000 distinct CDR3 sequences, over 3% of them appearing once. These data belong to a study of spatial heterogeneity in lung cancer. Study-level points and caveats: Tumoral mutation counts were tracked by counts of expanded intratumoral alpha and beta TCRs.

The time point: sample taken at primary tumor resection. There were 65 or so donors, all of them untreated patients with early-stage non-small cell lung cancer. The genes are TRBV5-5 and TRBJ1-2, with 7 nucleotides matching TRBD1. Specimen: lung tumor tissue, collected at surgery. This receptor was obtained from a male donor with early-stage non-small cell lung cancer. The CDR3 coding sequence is TGTGCCAGCAGCCTTAGACAGGGCAACTATGGCTACACCTTC. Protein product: CASSLRQGNYGYTF.